The T cell receptor (beta chain) described here comes from a study of T-cell reconstitution after alpha-beta-depleted transplantation in children. The CDR3 has 14 residues. V gave up 3 bases and J gave up 3 bases, with 12 bases separating them. From germline, CDR1 is SGHAT and CDR2 FQNNGV. Construction of the TCRbeta library involved unique molecular identifiers. TCRdb used MiXCR to reprocess the PCR reads, holding one entry per CDR3 protein. The sample includes roughly 490,000 distinct CDR3 sequences, about 10% seen only once; the top ten take approximately 14%. This specimen was PBMCs, mostly from graft donor cells, taken 180 days after TCRalphabeta/CD19-depleted stem cell transplant. This sequence originates from a female patient between 2 and 15 years old who had a stem cell transplant for aplastic anemia, so the T cells may come from the graft donor. The chain employs TRBV11-2 and TRBJ2-7, with TRBD2 as a possible D gene (6 bases). This CDR3 reads CASSFSQGLYEQYF. In DNA, the CDR3 is TGTGCCAGCAGCTTCTCCCAGGGACTCTACGAGCAGTACTTC.